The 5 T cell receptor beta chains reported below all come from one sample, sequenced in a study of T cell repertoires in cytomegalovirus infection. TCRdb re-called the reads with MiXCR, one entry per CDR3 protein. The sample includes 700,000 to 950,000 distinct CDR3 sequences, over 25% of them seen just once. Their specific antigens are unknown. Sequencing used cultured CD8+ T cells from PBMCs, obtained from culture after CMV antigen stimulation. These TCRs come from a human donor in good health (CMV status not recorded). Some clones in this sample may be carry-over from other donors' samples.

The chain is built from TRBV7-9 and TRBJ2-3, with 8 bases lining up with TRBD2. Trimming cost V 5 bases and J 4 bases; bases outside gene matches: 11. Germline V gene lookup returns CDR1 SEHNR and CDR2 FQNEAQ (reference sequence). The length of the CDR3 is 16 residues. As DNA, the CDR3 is TGTGCCAGCAGCCACATAAGCGGGGGAGCTCCAGATACGCAGTATTTT. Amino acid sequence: CASSHISGGAPDTQYF. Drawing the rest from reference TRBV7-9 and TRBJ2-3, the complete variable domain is DTGVSQNPRHKITKRGQNVTFRCDPISEHNRLYWYRQTLGQGPEFLTYFQNEAQLEKSRLLSDRFSAERPKGSFSTLEIQRTEQGDSAMYLCASSHISGGAPDTQYFGPGTRLTVL.

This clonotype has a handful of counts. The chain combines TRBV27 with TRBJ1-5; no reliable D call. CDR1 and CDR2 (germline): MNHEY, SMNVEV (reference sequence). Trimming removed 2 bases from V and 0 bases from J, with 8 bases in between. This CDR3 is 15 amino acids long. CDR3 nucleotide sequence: TGTGCCAGCAGTTTAGTAGGGTTTAGCAATCAGCCCCAGCATTTT. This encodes CASSLVGFSNQPQHF.

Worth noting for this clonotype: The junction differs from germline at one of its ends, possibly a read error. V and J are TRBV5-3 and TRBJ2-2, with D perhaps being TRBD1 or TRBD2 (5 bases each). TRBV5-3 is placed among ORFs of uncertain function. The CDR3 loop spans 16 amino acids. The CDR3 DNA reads TGTGCCAGCAGCTTGGGGGATGGGCGGTACACCGGGGAGCTGTTTTTT. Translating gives CASSLGDGRYTGELFF.

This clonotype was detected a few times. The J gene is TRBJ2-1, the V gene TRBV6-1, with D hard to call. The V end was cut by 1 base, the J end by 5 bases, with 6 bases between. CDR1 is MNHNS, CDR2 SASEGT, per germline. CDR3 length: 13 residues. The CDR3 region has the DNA TGTGCCAGCAGTGAAGGAAGAAACAATGAGCAGTTCTTC. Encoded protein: CASSEGRNNEQFF.

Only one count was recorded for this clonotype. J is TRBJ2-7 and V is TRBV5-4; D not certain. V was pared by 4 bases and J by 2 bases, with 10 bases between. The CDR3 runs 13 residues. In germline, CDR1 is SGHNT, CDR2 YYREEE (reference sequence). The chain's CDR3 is CASSQTTPYEQYV. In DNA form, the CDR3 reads TGTGCCAGCAGCCAAACAACCCCCTACGAGCAGTACGTC.